The text below deals with one T cell receptor beta chain. Antigen specificity is unknown. Clones were sequenced by immunoSEQ multiplex PCR, and TCRdb holds only the in-frame ones, with some missing. The data hold about 160,000 clones, with 90% observed a single time. The sample originates from a study of T cell responses to AZD1222 COVID-19 vaccine. Points from the study as a whole: Baseline seropositivity occurred in only a handful of AZD1222 recipients. Dominant at 160-218 and 743-854, vaccine-associated CD4 TCRs also spanned spike. A mostly white British donor set with more females was recruited, and clonal diversity was possibly underestimated.

Second-dose recipients at about 4 or about 12 weeks were treated as one pooled group. The CDR3 has 14 amino acids. CDR1 and CDR2 from the germline V gene are DFQATT and SNEGSKA (reference sequence). Trimming pared 3 bases from V and 7 bases from J, leaving 15 bases between. This clonotype was sampled from an adult who received the AZD1222 COVID-19 vaccine. This material consisted of peripheral blood, taken 28 days after the second AZD1222 dose. V usage is TRBV20-1 and J usage is TRBJ2-2; tentatively, D is TRBD1 (6 bases). This chain's CDR3 is CSASARGYGGELFF. Written as DNA, the CDR3 is TGCAGTGCTAGTGCCAGGGGATATGGCGGGGAGCTGTTTTTT.